The 30 T cell receptor beta chains reported below all come from one sample, sequenced in a study of blood T cell repertoires in COVID-19 (dated by TCRdb to 2019 to 2021). Libraries were made using the immunoSEQ multiplex PCR assay. TCRdb's version of the immuneACCESS table is confined to in-frame rearrangements and falls short of the full clone set. An unresolved V gene accounts for under half of the shortfall where checked; the remainder is of unknown origin. Here the sample has 240,000 or so clones; about 81% occur a single time. Approximately 13% of the sample is in the top ten clones. Sample: peripheral blood. Receptors originate from a woman in her sixties with active or convalescent COVID-19.

This chain connects TRBV3-1 (or the pseudogene TRBV3-2) to TRBJ1-4; D possibly corresponds to TRBD1 (5 bases). In germline, CDR1 is LGHDT, CDR2 YNNKEL (reference sequence). The CDR3 totals 16 residues. Between the trimmed V and J ends, which lost 0 bases and 2 bases, there was a span of 10 bases. The DNA of the CDR3 is TGTGCCAGCAGCCAAGAAGCAGGGCTCACTAATGAAAAACTGTTTTTT. Its protein product is CASSQEAGLTNEKLFF.

There are a few counts of this clone. The CDR3 spells CASSLAQGGNSPLHF. The CDR3 DNA is TGTGCCAGCAGCTTAGCGCAGGGAGGCAATTCACCCCTCCACTTT. This rearrangement joins TRBV7-9 to TRBJ1-6; perhaps TRBD1 as D (5 bases). Trimming took off 0 bases at V and 7 bases at J, with 10 bases between the two ends. Looked up from germline, CDR1 is SEHNR and CDR2 is FQNEAQ (reference sequence). The CDR3 is made up of 15 amino acids.

The J gene is TRBJ2-2, the V gene TRBV6-5; weak D call: TRBD2 (6 bases). CDR1 is MNHEY, CDR2 SVGAGI, per germline. This CDR3 contains 15 residues. The germline V and J ends were trimmed by 6 bases and 7 bases, with 18 bases remaining between them. CDR3 amino acids: CASSRAGTQDGELFF. In DNA, the CDR3 is TGTGCCAGCAGCAGAGCCGGGACTCAAGACGGGGAGCTGTTTTTT.

In its sample, this clone was seen once. The rearrangement uses TRBV7-3 and TRBJ2-4; the match to TRBD1 covers 10 bases. This CDR3 has 15 amino acids. The trim removed 2 bases at V and 6 bases at J, leaving 4 bases unmatched. Germline CDR1 reads SGHTA; CDR2 reads FQGTGA. CDR3 sequence: CASSLGQGDGNIQYF. In DNA, the CDR3 is TGTGCCAGCAGCTTAGGACAGGGGGATGGAAACATTCAGTACTTC.

The chain employs TRBV10-2 and TRBJ2-2; TRBD2 matches 9 bases. The CDR3 is 13 residues long. Germline CDR1 reads WSHSY; CDR2 reads SAAADI. V lost 6 bases and J lost 6; bases outside the gene matches: 2. The CDR3: CASRGTSSGELFF. Written as DNA, the CDR3 is TGCGCCAGCAGGGGGACTAGCTCCGGGGAGCTGTTTTTT.

The chain combines TRBV9 with TRBJ2-1; weak D call: TRBD2 (6 bases). Trimming cost V 3 bases and J 5 bases, with 9 bases left between them. The CDR3 covers 13 residues. The germline V gene encodes CDR1 SGDLS and CDR2 YYNGEE. The CDR3: CASSAGGDNEQFF. CDR3 DNA sequence: TGTGCCAGCAGCGCAGGAGGGGACAATGAGCAGTTCTTC.

This chain's CDR3 is CAISESPGQGMGNTIYF. CDR3 nucleotide sequence: TGTGCCATCAGTGAGTCACCGGGACAGGGGATGGGAAACACCATATATTTT. The chain is built from TRBV10-3 and TRBJ1-3; TRBD1 matches at 10 bases. The CDR3 has 17 residues. Trimming took 0 bases from V and 4 from J; bases not matched to a gene: 6. Germline V gives CDR1 ENHRY, CDR2 SYGVKD.

The chain links TRBV2 to TRBJ1-2; TRBD1 is a possible D gene (6 bases). Trimming took 2 bases from V and 8 from J, leaving 12 bases between them. This CDR3 is built from 13 residues. Germline CDR1 reads SNHLY; CDR2 reads FYNNEI. CDR3 amino acids: CASSETGQNGYTF. DNA for the CDR3: TGTGCCAGCAGTGAAACTGGACAGAACGGCTACACCTTC.

Comment on this clone: In the same sample, other DNA sequences code for this CDR3. The V gene is TRBV7-8, the J gene TRBJ2-3; D gene uncertain. Germline values: CDR1 SGHVS, CDR2 FQNEAQ. The CDR3 spans 12 residues. The V end was cut by 5 bases, the J end by 6 bases, with 9 bases between. The CDR3 coding sequence is TGTGCCAGCAGCCCGACTGGGGATACGCAGTATTTT. It yields the protein CASSPTGDTQYF.

This chain links TRBV9 with TRBJ2-5, with 11 nucleotides matching TRBD2. The ends lost 0 bases at V and 1 base at J; junction bases unmatched: 2. CDR3 length: 16 residues. From germline, CDR1 is SGDLS and CDR2 YYNGEE. CDR3 DNA: TGTGCCAGCAGCGTAGGACTAGCGGGGATCCAAGAGACCCAGTACTTC. Translated: CASSVGLAGIQETQYF.

The chain carries TRBV27 and TRBJ1-3, with D possibly TRBD1 on 5 matching bases. Trimming took 6 bases from V and 1 from J, leaving 10 bases between them. The CDR3 has 14 amino acids. Germline CDR1 is MNHEY and CDR2 is SMNVEV (reference sequence). The CDR3, as DNA: TGTGCCAGCAGCCAGGGTTATTCTGGAAACACCATATATTTT. Translating gives CASSQGYSGNTIYF.

This clone was seen ten or more times. The rearrangement links TRBV2 to TRBJ2-7; 9 bases map to TRBD2. The ends lost 6 bases at V and 2 bases at J; junction bases unmatched: 5. The CDR3 extends over 14 amino acids. The germline V gene encodes CDR1 SNHLY and CDR2 FYNNEI. As DNA, the CDR3 is TGTGCCAGCAGACGTAGCGGGGGAGCCTACGAGCAGTACTTC. This gives the protein CASRRSGGAYEQYF.

CDR3 DNA sequence: TGTGCCAGCAGCTTCTTTTTAACAGGTGAACAGTATTTT. Its translation: CASSFFLTGEQYF. The chain employs TRBV7-3 and TRBJ2-3, with D possibly being TRBD1 (5 bases). V lost 3 bases to trimming and J lost 12 bases, with 16 bases between them. CDR1 and CDR2 (germline): SGHTA, FQGTGA. There are 13 residues in the CDR3.

V usage is TRBV7-9 and J usage is TRBJ2-7; 11 bases align to TRBD1. This CDR3 spans 14 amino acids. Germline V gene lookup returns CDR1 SEHNR and CDR2 FQNEAQ (reference sequence). V lost 6 bases and J lost 6; bases outside the gene matches: 7. The CDR3 nucleotides read TGTGCCAGCAGAGGCCGGGACAGGGGGAGCGAGCAGTACTTC. It specifies CASRGRDRGSEQYF.

The chain recombines TRBV6-5 with TRBJ1-6, with 8 bases identical to TRBD1. Germline CDR1 and CDR2: MNHEY and SVGAGI. Losses at the gene ends were 5 bases for V and 8 bases for J; bases not matched to a gene: 8. The length of the CDR3 is 15 residues. CDR3 nucleotide sequence: TGTGCCAGCAGTCTACAGGGGGTCCAACATTCACCCCTCCACTTT. This translates into CASSLQGVQHSPLHF.

V usage is TRBV30 and J usage is TRBJ1-2; D unclear. This CDR3 is 13 amino acids long. The V gene's germline CDR1 is GTSNPN and CDR2 SVGIG (reference sequence). Trimming pared 3 bases from V and 8 bases from J, leaving 16 bases between. The CDR3 DNA reads as TGTGCCTGGAGACGACGGGAGTCGGGGGGCTACACCTTC. Its protein is CAWRRRESGGYTF.

J is TRBJ1-4 and V is TRBV5-1; 10 positions agree with TRBD1. The junction had 5 bases not matched to a gene; V was cut back by 0 bases and J by 0 bases. Germline V CDR1 and CDR2: SGHRS, YFSETQ. The CDR3 has 18 residues. For the CDR3, the DNA is TGCGCCAGCAGCTTGGGACAGGGGGCCTTTGCAACTAATGAAAAACTGTTTTTT. Encoded protein: CASSLGQGAFATNEKLFF.

This clone was seen once. The chain combines TRBV28 with TRBJ2-2; D call uncertain. Trimming pared 5 bases from V and 5 bases from J, leaving 12 bases between. Germline CDR1 is MDHEN and CDR2 is SYDVKM. This CDR3 comprises 14 residues. CDR3 nucleotide sequence: TGTGCCAGCAGTCCTCCCTCAGTAACCGGGGAGCTGTTTTTT. This translates into CASSPPSVTGELFF.

This clone was recorded a few times. This chain links TRBV6-1 with TRBJ1-3; unclear D gene. The CDR3 sequence is 17 residues long. The germline V gene has CDR1 MNHNS and CDR2 SASEGT. V was trimmed by 3 bases and J by 3 bases, leaving 18 bases between them. CDR3 protein: CASSDRLGGIYGNTIYF. CDR3 nucleotides: TGTGCCAGCAGTGACAGGCTGGGAGGTATATATGGAAACACCATATATTTT.

This clone appeared a few times. The rearrangement joins TRBV9 to TRBJ1-2; weak D call: TRBD1 (6 bases). Deletions cut 2 bases from V and 6 bases from J, with 14 bases between. CDR3 length: 14 amino acids. In germline, CDR1 is SGDLS, CDR2 YYNGEE. CDR3: CASSVTGSTDGYTF. CDR3 nucleotides: TGTGCCAGCAGCGTCACAGGGTCTACGGATGGCTACACCTTC.

V gene TRBV7-2 combines with J gene TRBJ1-2; D remains ambiguous. CDR3 length: 14 amino acids. Germline V gene data show CDR1 as SGHTA and CDR2 as FQGNSA. Deletions cut 1 base from V and 7 bases from J, with 13 bases between. The CDR3 region is CASSLEAGIGGYTF. The CDR3 DNA follows: TGTGCCAGCAGCTTAGAGGCGGGGATTGGTGGCTACACCTTC.

The rearrangement joins TRBV29-1 to TRBJ2-2; 9 positions agree with TRBD2. The CDR3 sequence is 14 residues long. CDR1 is SQVTM, CDR2 ANQGSEA, per germline. V gave up 4 bases and J gave up 5 bases; unmatched junction bases: 5. The CDR3 sequence is CSVGTAGGTGELFF. DNA for the CDR3: TGCAGCGTTGGGACAGCGGGGGGTACCGGGGAGCTGTTTTTT.

The chain joins TRBV7-9 to TRBJ1-6; D unclear. The ends were cut back, 5 bases at V and 9 bases at J, with 11 bases in the middle. From germline, CDR1 is SEHNR and CDR2 FQNEAQ (reference sequence). The CDR3 has 13 amino acids. This chain's CDR3 is CASSKDSGSPLHF. CDR3 coding DNA: TGTGCCAGCAGCAAAGATTCAGGTTCACCCCTCCACTTT.

This chain links TRBV24-1 with TRBJ2-3; D perhaps matches TRBD1 (7 bases). Germline V gene lookup returns CDR1 KGHDR and CDR2 SFDVKD. The CDR3 has 14 residues. The V gene lost 6 bases and the J gene lost 1 base, with 10 bases spanning the gap. The CDR3 reads CATSRRGGTDTQYF. Here the CDR3 DNA reads TGTGCCACCAGTCGCAGGGGGGGCACAGATACGCAGTATTTT.

The chain carries TRBV15 and TRBJ1-2; unclear D gene. Trimming took 0 bases from V and 2 from J, leaving 13 bases between them. This CDR3 has 16 amino acids. Germline V lookup: CDR1 LNHNV, CDR2 YYDKDF (reference sequence). CDR3 sequence: CATSRDRGGGNYGYTF. The CDR3 coding sequence is TGTGCCACCAGCAGAGATCGGGGAGGAGGGAACTATGGCTACACCTTC.

This chain connects TRBV29-1 to TRBJ1-1, with 9 bases matching TRBD1. Germline lookup yields CDR1 SQVTM and CDR2 ANQGSEA. The CDR3 has 12 residues. Unmatched junction bases numbered 2, after V lost 5 bases and J lost 4 bases. The CDR3 sequence: CSVTGGGTEAFF. The CDR3 DNA is TGCAGCGTTACAGGGGGCGGCACTGAAGCTTTCTTT.

The chain links TRBV10-2 to TRBJ2-2, with TRBD2 as a possible D gene (5 bases). Germline CDR1 WSHSY, CDR2 SAAADI. Between the trimmed V and J ends, which lost 6 bases and 7 bases, there was a span of 12 bases. The CDR3 totals 13 residues. CDR3 DNA sequence: TGCGCCAGCAGCGGGATGGGTTACGGGGAGCTGTTTTTT. Amino acid sequence: CASSGMGYGELFF.

This chain uses TRBV15 with TRBJ1-5, with D perhaps TRBD1 (5 bases). The germline V gene encodes CDR1 LNHNV and CDR2 YYDKDF (reference sequence). V was pared by 4 bases and J by 6 bases, with 13 bases between. This CDR3 has 14 amino acids. Here the CDR3 reads CATSMDRGGQPQHF. Here the CDR3 DNA reads TGTGCCACCAGCATGGATAGGGGAGGTCAGCCCCAGCATTTT.

The V call is TRBV2, the J call TRBJ2-2, with D possibly matching TRBD1 (5 bases). The germline gives CDR1 SNHLY, CDR2 FYNNEI. The V end lost 8 bases, the J end lost 3 bases, and 7 bases lay between the germline ends. This CDR3 has 12 residues. The DNA for the CDR3 is TGTGCCAGCCGGACACACACCGGGGAGCTGTTTTTT. It is translated as CASRTHTGELFF.

The rearrangement joins TRBV11-3 to TRBJ2-3; 8 bases match TRBD2. The J segment lost 3 bases and the V segment lost 5 bases, leaving 10 bases of the junction unmatched. The germline gives CDR1 SGHNT, CDR2 YENEEA. The CDR3 extends over 16 amino acids. In nucleotides, the CDR3 is TGTGCCAGCAGCCTATACAGCGGGGGAAGAACAGATACGCAGTATTTT. This sequence encodes CASSLYSGGRTDTQYF.